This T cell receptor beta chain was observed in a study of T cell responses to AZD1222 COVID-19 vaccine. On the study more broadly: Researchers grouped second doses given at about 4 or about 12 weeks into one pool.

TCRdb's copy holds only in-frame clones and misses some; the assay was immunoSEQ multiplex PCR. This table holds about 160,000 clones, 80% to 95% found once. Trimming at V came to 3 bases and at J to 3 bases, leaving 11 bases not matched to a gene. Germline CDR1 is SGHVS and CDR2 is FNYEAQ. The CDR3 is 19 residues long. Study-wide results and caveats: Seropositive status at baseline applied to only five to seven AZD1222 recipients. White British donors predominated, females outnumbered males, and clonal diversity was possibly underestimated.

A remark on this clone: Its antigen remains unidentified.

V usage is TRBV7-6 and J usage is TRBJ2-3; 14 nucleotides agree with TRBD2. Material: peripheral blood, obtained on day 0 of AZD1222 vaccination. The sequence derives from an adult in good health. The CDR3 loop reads CASSFRGTSGRRLTDTQYF. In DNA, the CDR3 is TGTGCCAGCAGCTTCCGAGGGACTAGCGGGAGAAGGCTAACAGATACGCAGTATTTT.